These 5 T cell receptor beta chains came from one sample sequenced in a study of vaccination effects on CD4 cells after COVID-19. No antigen has been assigned to these receptors. Before sequencing took place, the ViraFEST assay used viral peptide pools to expand antigen-specific CD4+ T cells. Once cultured for about 9 days, the cells underwent separation to obtain CD4+ T cells. Everyone in the study got two shots of either the BNT162b2 or mRNA-1273 vaccine. This table comes from immunoSEQ multiplex PCR, and its TCRdb copy is limited to in-frame clones, with some not included. This repertoire shows almost 30,000 clones, 65% to 75% found once; its top ten account for roughly 15%. Sample: CD4+ T cells from PBMCs cultured with HCoV-OC43 spike peptides, taken after COVID-19 vaccination. The subset was: HCoV-OC43 spike overlapping peptide pool stimulation. The origin of the receptors is a human donor who received a COVID-19 vaccine.

The rearrangement links TRBV13 to TRBJ1-1; a weak D match, TRBD1 (5 bases). This CDR3 has 11 residues. V was cut by 4 bases and J by 8 bases, with 8 bases left in between. Looked up from germline, CDR1 is PRHDT and CDR2 is FYEKMQ (reference sequence). The CDR3 here is CASSYRGEAFF. DNA for the CDR3: TGTGCCAGCAGCTACCGGGGCGAAGCTTTCTTT.

This clone was found once. The rearrangement links TRBV6-5 to TRBJ1-3; a possible D gene is TRBD1 (5 bases). Per the germline V gene, CDR1 is MNHEY and CDR2 is SVGAGI. The CDR3 runs 15 residues. Trimming took off 6 bases at V and 2 bases at J, with 14 bases between the two ends. DNA of the CDR3: TGTGCCAGCAGGCCGGGACCTCTAACTGGAAACACCATATATTTT. This translates into CASRPGPLTGNTIYF.

The rearrangement joins TRBV6-5 to TRBJ2-7; 7 bases match TRBD1. This CDR3 has 15 amino acids. With V trimmed by 2 bases and J by 1 base, 5 bases remained unmatched. The V gene's germline CDR1 is MNHEY and CDR2 SVGAGI. In nucleotides, the CDR3 is TGTGCCAGCAGTTACGGGACAGCAGTATCCTACGAGCAGTACTTC. Its translation: CASSYGTAVSYEQYF.

The chain's CDR3 is CASSPELAKNIQYF. The CDR3 region has the DNA TGTGCCAGCTCACCAGAGCTAGCCAAAAACATTCAGTACTTC. The gene calls are TRBV18 and TRBJ2-4, with D hard to call. The ends were cut back, 2 bases at V and 0 bases at J, with 5 bases in the middle. The length of the CDR3 is 14 residues. Germline CDR1 KGHSH, CDR2 LQKENI.

This chain uses TRBV6-5 with TRBJ1-1, with D possibly matching TRBD1 (6 bases). CDR1 MNHEY and CDR2 SVGAGI come from the germline V gene. The CDR3 spans 14 residues. Trimming took off 6 bases at V and 6 bases at J, with 17 bases between the two ends. Written as DNA, the CDR3 is TGTGCCAGCAGCCTTTCGGGGGGGCGCGCTGAAGCTTTCTTT. Its translation is CASSLSGGRAEAFF.